The next 30 T cell receptor beta chains were all read from a single sample in a study of blood T cells in healthy people across ages. PCR was performed a second time for about 6 to 11 cycles using a sample-barcoded 5' primer and a J-beta primer mix. TCRdb used MiXCR to reprocess the 5' RACE reads, holding one entry per CDR3 protein. The repertoire holds approximately 800,000 distinct CDR3 sequences, around 25% seen once, with about 3% in the top ten. This same sample was also part of a study on T cells of mothers and their children.

Material for sequencing was blood. These receptors were taken from a boy between 10 and 17 years old in good health.

The genes are TRBV27 and TRBJ1-5; 8 nucleotides align to TRBD1. The CDR3 has 15 residues. Losses at the gene ends were 5 bases for V and 4 bases for J; bases not matched to a gene: 7. Germline assignment: CDR1 MNHEY and CDR2 SMNVEV (reference sequence). CDR3 nucleotide sequence: TGTGCCAGCAGTCTGCATGGACAGGGTAATCAGCCCCAGCATTTT. This sequence encodes CASSLHGQGNQPQHF.

The chain recombines TRBV12-3 or TRBV12-4 with TRBJ1-5; D may be TRBD1 (6 bases). Deletions cut 3 bases from V and 6 bases from J, with 15 bases between. CDR3 length: 15 residues. CDR3 sequence: CASSLGRGRGQPQHF. The CDR3 DNA reads as TGTGCCAGCAGTTTGGGCAGGGGTAGAGGTCAGCCCCAGCATTTT.

The CDR3 loop is CASSPRGTTEKLFF. Written as DNA, the CDR3 is TGTGCCAGCTCACCTCGAGGGACGACTGAAAAACTGTTTTTT. The chain has TRBV18 and TRBJ1-4; D is perhaps TRBD1 (5 bases). The CDR3 extends over 14 amino acids. The V gene lost 3 bases and the J gene lost 7 bases, with 12 bases spanning the gap. Germline CDR1 is KGHSH and CDR2 is LQKENI.

This clonotype was counted a few times. The rearrangement joins TRBV20-1 to TRBJ2-5; D is unresolved. CDR1 and CDR2 from the germline V gene are DFQATT and SNEGSKA (reference sequence). CDR3 size: 12 residues. Trimming pared 7 bases from V and 0 bases from J, leaving 9 bases between. CDR3 DNA sequence: TGCAGTGGCCATAAGTACCAAGAGACCCAGTACTTC. Its translation: CSGHKYQETQYF.

This clonotype was observed a handful of times. The rearrangement links TRBV20-1 to TRBJ2-2, with D tentatively TRBD2 (6 bases). Trimming took off 4 bases at V and 0 bases at J, with 15 bases between the two ends. Germline CDR1 reads DFQATT; CDR2 reads SNEGSKA (reference sequence). CDR3 length equals 16 residues. DNA of the CDR3: TGCAGTGCTAAACACCCAACTAGCCCGAACACCGGGGAGCTGTTTTTT. It is translated as CSAKHPTSPNTGELFF.

The chain uses TRBV7-6 and TRBJ2-6; 9 bases align to TRBD1. The CDR3 is 17 amino acids. Germline V gene sequence: CDR1 SGHVS, CDR2 FNYEAQ. Trimming cost V 5 bases and J 0 bases; bases outside gene matches: 5. CDR3 nucleotides: TGTGCCAGCAGCGCCGGACAGGGGATCTCTGGGGCCAACGTCCTGACTTTC. Amino acid sequence: CASSAGQGISGANVLTF.

This rearrangement joins TRBV19 to TRBJ2-5; TRBD1 matches 7 bases. V shed 6 bases and J 6 bases; nucleotides not matched to a gene: 10. The CDR3 spans 14 residues. CDR1 LNHDA and CDR2 SQIVND come from the germline V gene (reference sequence). CDR3 loop: CASSHWDSRKTQYF. The CDR3 nucleotides read TGTGCCAGTAGCCACTGGGACAGTAGGAAGACCCAGTACTTC.

The V and J genes are TRBV27 and TRBJ2-7; D gene unclear. The CDR3 consists of 14 residues. The germline gives CDR1 MNHEY, CDR2 SMNVEV (reference sequence). V gave up 5 bases and J gave up 4 bases, with 15 bases separating them. CDR3 in DNA: TGTGCCAGCAGTCCAGCCCAACCTCTATACGAGCAGTACTTC. Translating it yields CASSPAQPLYEQYF.

This clonotype has only a few counts. The chain uses TRBV20-1 and TRBJ1-6, with D hard to call. V shed 5 bases and J shed 0 bases, with 14 bases lying between them. Per germline, CDR1 DFQATT and CDR2 SNEGSKA (reference sequence). The length of the CDR3 is 16 residues. The CDR3 region is CSAQEEGGSYNSPLHF. CDR3 coding DNA: TGCAGTGCTCAAGAGGAGGGAGGCTCCTATAATTCACCCCTCCACTTT.

A few counts support this clonotype. The chain links TRBV28 to TRBJ2-7; 7 bases align to TRBD1. This CDR3 has 16 residues. V lost 1 base, J lost 5 bases, and 11 bases stayed unmatched. From germline, CDR1 is MDHEN and CDR2 SYDVKM. CDR3 sequence reads: CASSLYRTGSSHEQYF. For the CDR3, the DNA is TGTGCCAGCAGTTTATACCGGACAGGCTCATCCCACGAGCAGTACTTC. The full variable domain, completed using reference TRBV28 and TRBJ2-7, is DVKVTQSSRYLVKRTGEKVFLECVQDMDHENMFWYRQDPGLGLRLIYFSYDVKMKEKGDIPEGYSVSREKKERFSLILESASTNQTSMYLCASSLYRTGSSHEQYFGPGTRLTVT.

This clonotype was seen a handful of times. The rearrangement links TRBV2 to TRBJ1-1; unclear D gene. The ends were cut back, 4 bases at V and 5 bases at J, with 8 bases in the middle. Germline CDR1 is SNHLY and CDR2 is FYNNEI. CDR3 length: 12 residues. This chain's CDR3 is CASSVLRTEAFF. The DNA of the CDR3 is TGTGCCAGCAGTGTCCTGAGGACTGAAGCTTTCTTT.

V gene TRBV10-3 combines with J gene TRBJ2-5; tentative D call: TRBD1 (5 bases). TRBJ2-7 explains the end of the DNA better; the J call may be wrong. The CDR3 totals 14 residues. Germline-derived CDR1 and CDR2 are ENHRY and SYGVKD. CDR3 amino acids: CAISDVDTSYEQYF. The CDR3 DNA sequence: TGTGCCATCAGTGACGTGGACACCTCCTACGAGCAGTACTTC.

This clonotype was seen a few times. V and J are TRBV11-1 and TRBJ2-2, with a tentative D call TRBD1 (6 bases). CDR1 is SGHAT, CDR2 FQDESV, per germline (reference sequence). There are 16 residues in the CDR3. V was clipped by 3 bases and J by 0 bases, with 11 bases between them. This CDR3 is CASSLADRSNTGELFF. Here the CDR3 DNA reads TGTGCCAGCAGCTTGGCGGACAGATCGAACACCGGGGAGCTGTTTTTT.

This chain connects TRBV2 to TRBJ2-5; weak D call: TRBD2 (6 bases). Per germline, CDR1 SNHLY and CDR2 FYNNEI. This CDR3 has 14 amino acids. V shed 11 bases and J shed 5 bases, with 21 bases lying between them. CDR3 DNA: TGTGCCGGCGAGTCCGGGACTCCAGGGGAGACCCAGTACTTC. This gives the protein CAGESGTPGETQYF.

This clonotype was seen a few times. The rearrangement links TRBV12-3 or TRBV12-4 to TRBJ2-7; 7 nucleotides match TRBD1. The CDR3 contains 15 residues. V shed 4 bases, J shed 0 bases, and the junction held 6 bases outside the gene matches. CDR3 nucleotide sequence: TGTGCCAGCAGTTCACCGACAGGGAGCTCCTACGAGCAGTACTTC. It yields the protein CASSSPTGSSYEQYF.

V usage is TRBV4-1 and J usage is TRBJ2-3; the match to TRBD2 covers 11 bases. V shed 1 base and J 2 bases; nucleotides not matched to a gene: 2. Germline-derived CDR1 and CDR2 are MGHRA and YSYEKL. The length of the CDR3 is 16 residues. CDR3 residues: CASSQVLAGVTDTQYF. The DNA of the CDR3 is TGCGCCAGCAGCCAAGTACTAGCGGGGGTCACAGATACGCAGTATTTT.

This clonotype was counted many times. The chain is built from TRBV28 and TRBJ2-7, with TRBD2 matching 10 bases. The J call may be wrong; the DNA end is better matched by TRBJ2-1. This CDR3 contains 16 residues. Germline CDR1 MDHEN, CDR2 SYDVKM. Here the CDR3 reads CASSSPTSGAYNEQFF. CDR3 coding DNA: TGTGCCAGCAGTTCCCCCACTAGCGGGGCCTACAATGAGCAGTTCTTC.

This clonotype has only a few counts. V usage is TRBV6-4 and J usage is TRBJ2-3, with 10 bases that match TRBD2. CDR1 is MRHNA, CDR2 SNTAGT, per germline. Unmatched junction bases numbered 5, after V lost 0 bases and J lost 5 bases. The CDR3 sequence is 16 residues long. Here the CDR3 DNA reads TGTGCCAGCAGTGACTCTAGGGCTAGCGGGAGAGATACGCAGTATTTT. Residues: CASSDSRASGRDTQYF.

This clonotype was observed a few times. This chain connects TRBV6-6 to TRBJ1-4; TRBD1 might be the D (5 bases). This CDR3 comprises 16 residues. The V gene's germline CDR1 is MNHNY and CDR2 SVGAGI (reference sequence). Trimming pared 2 bases from V and 3 bases from J, leaving 13 bases between. The CDR3 loop reads CASSYAGDSSNEKLFF. For the CDR3, the DNA is TGTGCCAGCAGTTACGCAGGTGACAGCTCTAATGAAAAACTGTTTTTT.

This clonotype has just a few counts. The chain is built from TRBV7-9 and TRBJ1-5; D is unresolved. The V and J ends lost 1 base and 2 bases respectively, with 6 bases between them. The germline CDR1 and CDR2 sequences are SEHNR and FQNEAQ (reference sequence). This CDR3 region has 14 residues. CDR3 DNA: TGTGCCAGCAGCTTAGGGAAGGGCAATCAGCCCCAGCATTTT. This sequence encodes CASSLGKGNQPQHF.

The chain uses TRBV20-1 and TRBJ2-2; the D gene is possibly TRBD1 (6 bases). The CDR3 has 14 residues. Trimming left V 5 bases short and J 1 base short, with 11 bases between. CDR1 is DFQATT and CDR2 is SNEGSKA in the germline V gene (reference sequence). The CDR3 DNA is TGCAGTGCTCCCTGGACAGAGAACACCGGGGAGCTGTTTTTT. It yields the protein CSAPWTENTGELFF.

This clonotype was seen a few times. The chain's CDR3 is CASSLYSKAGYTF. CDR3 nucleotides: TGTGCCAGCAGCCTCTATTCGAAGGCTGGCTACACCTTC. The chain employs TRBV11-2 and TRBJ1-2; no clear D. V was cut by 5 bases and J by 7 bases, with 14 bases left in between. The CDR3 is made up of 13 amino acids. Germline assignment: CDR1 SGHAT and CDR2 FQNNGV.

V gene TRBV11-2 combines with J gene TRBJ2-7, with 9 bases lining up with TRBD1. Germline loops: CDR1 SGHAT, CDR2 FQNNGV. The CDR3 covers 16 residues. After removal of 4 bases from V and 5 bases from J, the junction contained 12 bases not matched to a gene. CDR3: CASSSRPWDRVNEQYF. CDR3 nucleotides: TGTGCCAGCAGCTCTCGACCGTGGGACAGGGTGAACGAGCAGTACTTC.

The chain joins TRBV20-1 to TRBJ2-5; a weak D match, TRBD1 (5 bases). The CDR3 runs 14 residues. The V end was cut by 0 bases, the J end by 3 bases, with 11 bases between. The germline CDR1 and CDR2 sequences are DFQATT and SNEGSKA (reference sequence). This CDR3 is CSAREYQGEETQYF. CDR3 bases: TGCAGTGCTAGAGAGTACCAGGGTGAAGAGACCCAGTACTTC.

This clonotype was seen a few times. The rearrangement links TRBV7-2 to TRBJ2-6; TRBD2 matches 7 bases. There are 18 residues in the CDR3. Germline V gives CDR1 SGHTA, CDR2 FQGNSA. The J segment lost 2 bases and the V segment lost 5 bases, leaving 12 bases of the junction unmatched. The CDR3 DNA sequence: TGTGCCAGCAGCCCTAGCCCGGGGGGAATAACTGGGGCCAACGTCCTGACTTTC. Translating it yields CASSPSPGGITGANVLTF.

This chain connects TRBV25-1 to TRBJ2-7; a possible D gene is TRBD2 (5 bases). Between the trimmed V and J ends, which lost 3 bases and 6 bases, there was a span of 12 bases. The germline V gene has CDR1 MGHDK and CDR2 SYGVNS. This CDR3 spans 13 amino acids. In nucleotides, the CDR3 is TGTGCCAGCAGTGAGCGGGCGTGGGGCGAGCAGTACTTC. Its protein product is CASSERAWGEQYF.

This clonotype was found once. The chain carries TRBV2 and TRBJ1-2; 9 bases line up with TRBD1. Germline lookup yields CDR1 SNHLY and CDR2 FYNNEI. This CDR3 spans 14 amino acids. V shed 2 bases and J 6 bases; nucleotides not matched to a gene: 4. This CDR3 is CASSEQGQGDGYTF. The CDR3 coding sequence is TGTGCCAGCAGTGAACAGGGACAGGGAGATGGCTACACCTTC.

The chain has TRBV12-3 or TRBV12-4 and TRBJ1-2, with unresolved D. The CDR3 is 15 residues long. V was clipped by 3 bases and J by 0 bases, with 11 bases between them. The CDR3 sequence: CASSLYPGPNYGYTF. The CDR3 nucleotides are TGTGCCAGCAGTTTGTACCCAGGACCTAACTATGGCTACACCTTC.

This clonotype has only a few counts. V is TRBV9 and J is TRBJ2-1; the D gene is possibly TRBD1 (5 bases). TRBJ2-7 explains the end of the DNA better; the J call may be wrong. The CDR3 length is 14 residues. Germline values: CDR1 SGDLS, CDR2 YYNGEE. Here the CDR3 reads CASSVDTYSYEQYF. The CDR3 DNA reads TGTGCCAGCAGCGTGGACACGTACTCCTACGAGCAGTACTTC.

The chain joins TRBV14 to TRBJ2-3, with D hard to call. CDR3 size: 16 residues. Germline CDR1 reads SGHDN; CDR2 reads FVKESK. Between the trimmed V and J ends, which lost 0 bases and 3 bases, there was a span of 13 bases. Written as DNA, the CDR3 is TGTGCCAGCAGCCAAGATTGGGCAGAAGTAACAGATACGCAGTATTTT. As protein: CASSQDWAEVTDTQYF.